Following are 22 T cell receptor beta chains from one sample sequenced in a study of monozygotic twins with inflammatory bowel disease. No DNA is given; TCRdb re-called the 5' RACE reads and lists each CDR3 protein once. Reported are a few hundred thousand distinct CDR3 sequences; the ten largest clones contain around 1.5%. Sample: blood. These receptors all come from a human donor with ulcerative colitis or Crohn's disease, or a healthy co-twin of an affected twin (not recorded which).

The V gene is TRBV15, the J gene TRBJ2-5. This CDR3 has 12 residues. From germline, CDR1 is LNHNV and CDR2 YYDKDF (reference sequence). The CDR3 loop reads CATSSPRVTQYF. The complete variable domain, with remaining parts taken from reference TRBV15 and TRBJ2-5, reads DAMVIQNPRYQVTQFGKPVTLSCSQTLNHNVMYWYQQKSSQAPKLLFHYYDKDFNNEADTPDNFQSRRPNTSFCFLDIRSPGLGDTAMYLCATSSPRVTQYFGPGTRLLVL.

The gene calls are TRBV5-1 and TRBJ1-1; no DNA is available, so the TRBD1 call from TCRdb remains unchecked. The germline gives CDR1 SGHRS, CDR2 YFSETQ. This CDR3 is built from 16 residues. CDR3 region: CASSLNWDRLNTEAFF.

The rearrangement links TRBV11-1 to TRBJ1-1; TCRdb gives TRBD1 as the D gene, but with no DNA this cannot be confirmed. Germline CDR1 SGHAT, CDR2 FQDESV (reference sequence). The CDR3 totals 14 residues. CDR3 sequence: CASSIRRGHDEAFF. Using reference TRBV11-1 and TRBJ1-1 for the parts outside the CDR3, the full variable domain is EAEVAQSPRYKITEKSQAVAFWCDPISGHATLYWYRQILGQGPELLVQFQDESVVDDSQLPKDRFSAERLKGVDSTLKIQPAELGDSAMYLCASSIRRGHDEAFFGQGTRLTVV.

The V gene is TRBV5-1, the J gene TRBJ1-1. CDR1 and CDR2 from the germline V gene are SGHRS and YFSETQ. This CDR3 has 15 residues. The CDR3 here is CASSSETGMNTEAFF.

V is TRBV2 and J is TRBJ2-1; no DNA is available, so the TRBD1 call from TCRdb remains unchecked. The CDR3 covers 15 residues. Germline V gives CDR1 SNHLY, CDR2 FYNNEI. This CDR3 is CASFRENDRGTEQFF.

The chain couples TRBV29-1 to TRBJ2-1; TCRdb's assignment of TRBD1 cannot be checked, as there is no DNA. This CDR3 comprises 17 residues. In germline, CDR1 is SQVTM, CDR2 ANQGSEA. The CDR3 reads CSADPRGLIISYNEQFF.

This rearrangement joins TRBV9 to TRBJ2-1; TCRdb designates TRBD2, a call that cannot be tested without DNA. Germline lookup yields CDR1 SGDLS and CDR2 YYNGEE. The CDR3 spans 14 residues. The chain's CDR3 is CASSPLHHAREQFF.

The V gene is TRBV15, the J gene TRBJ1-2. CDR1 LNHNV and CDR2 YYDKDF come from the germline V gene (reference sequence). The length of the CDR3 is 13 residues. This CDR3 is CATSTDRHYGYTF.

The chain recombines TRBV11-2 with TRBJ1-1; the D call of TRBD1 rests on TCRdb alone, since no DNA is present to check it. The CDR3 length is 15 residues. The germline CDR1 and CDR2 sequences are SGHAT and FQNNGV. CDR3 loop: CASSSEQGLNTEAFF.

CDR3 residues: CASSLGLGTVETQYF. This chain links TRBV27 with TRBJ2-5; absent DNA, TCRdb's TRBD1 call cannot be checked. CDR1 and CDR2 (germline): MNHEY, SMNVEV (reference sequence). This CDR3 spans 15 amino acids.

The V call is TRBV13, the J call TRBJ1-1; TCRdb's assignment of TRBD1 cannot be checked, as there is no DNA. The CDR3 is 13 residues long. CDR1 is PRHDT, CDR2 FYEKMQ, per germline (reference sequence). CDR3 sequence: CASRPWINTEAFF.

The V and J genes are TRBV4-1 and TRBJ2-7; TCRdb lists TRBD2, though no DNA is available to test this call. This CDR3 has 19 amino acids. CDR1 is MGHRA and CDR2 is YSYEKL in the germline V gene. The CDR3 loop reads CASSQDLELSGGFSYEQYF.

The rearrangement links TRBV10-3 to TRBJ2-4; TCRdb names TRBD2, which stays unverified in the absence of DNA. The CDR3 extends over 17 amino acids. Germline CDR1 is ENHRY and CDR2 is SYGVKD. CDR3 region: CAISDSWGGVAKNIQYF.

V gene TRBV20-1 combines with J gene TRBJ2-3. The CDR3 length is 16 residues. Per the germline V gene, CDR1 is DFQATT and CDR2 is SNEGSKA (reference sequence). The CDR3 region is CSAREEVGSLPDTQYF.

The genes are TRBV7-2 and TRBJ2-5; lacking DNA, the TRBD2 call made by TCRdb goes unchecked. The CDR3 loop spans 13 amino acids. Germline V gene sequence: CDR1 SGHTA, CDR2 FQGNSA. This CDR3 is CASSWSSGGGQYF.

J is TRBJ2-4 and V is TRBV12-3 or TRBV12-4. CDR3 length: 11 amino acids. The chain's CDR3 is CASSLGEPQYF.

This sequence joins TRBV5-1 and TRBJ1-2. There are 14 residues in the CDR3. Germline-derived CDR1 and CDR2 are SGHRS and YFSETQ. CDR3 residues: CASSLILANYGYTF.

V usage is TRBV20-1 and J usage is TRBJ1-5; with no DNA, the TCRdb D assignment of TRBD1 cannot be verified. This CDR3 is built from 12 residues. Germline V CDR1 and CDR2: DFQATT, SNEGSKA (reference sequence). This CDR3 is CSATRGGQPQHF.

The V and J genes are TRBV28 and TRBJ2-2; TCRdb's D call of TRBD1 is untestable without DNA. CDR3 size: 15 residues. Germline V lookup: CDR1 MDHEN, CDR2 SYDVKM. This CDR3 reads CASSLYGGSTGELFF. The entire variable domain, with the rest obtained from reference TRBV28 and TRBJ2-2, is as follows: DVKVTQSSRYLVKRTGEKVFLECVQDMDHENMFWYRQDPGLGLRLIYFSYDVKMKEKGDIPEGYSVSREKKERFSLILESASTNQTSMYLCASSLYGGSTGELFFGEGSRLTVL.

The chain recombines TRBV5-1 with TRBJ2-5. The CDR3 is made up of 13 amino acids. The germline CDR1 and CDR2 sequences are SGHRS and YFSETQ. CDR3 sequence reads: CASSLYLQETQYF.

The chain links TRBV5-1 to TRBJ2-2; the TRBD2 assignment by TCRdb is unverifiable without DNA. This CDR3 is built from 16 residues. Germline-derived CDR1 and CDR2 are SGHRS and YFSETQ. The CDR3 reads CASSLGRTTNTGELFF.

The chain uses TRBV5-1 and TRBJ1-3; TCRdb calls TRBD1, which cannot be checked without DNA. CDR1 SGHRS and CDR2 YFSETQ come from the germline V gene. The CDR3 length is 15 residues. The CDR3 is CASSFDRDLGNTIYF.